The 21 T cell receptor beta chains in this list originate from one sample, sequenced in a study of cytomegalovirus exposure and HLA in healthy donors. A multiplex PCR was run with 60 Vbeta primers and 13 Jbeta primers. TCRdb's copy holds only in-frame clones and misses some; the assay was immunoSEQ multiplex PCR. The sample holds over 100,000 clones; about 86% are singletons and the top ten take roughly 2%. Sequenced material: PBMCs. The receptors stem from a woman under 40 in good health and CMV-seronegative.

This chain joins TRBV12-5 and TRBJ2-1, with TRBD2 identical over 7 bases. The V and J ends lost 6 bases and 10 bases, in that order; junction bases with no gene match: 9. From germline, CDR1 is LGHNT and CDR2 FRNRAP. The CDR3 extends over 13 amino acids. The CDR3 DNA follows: TGTGCTAGTGGCTCGAGACTAGCCGGCGAGCAGTTCTTC. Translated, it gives CASGSRLAGEQFF.

CDR3 region: CASSIWSGNYGYTF. CDR3 nucleotides: TGTGCCAGTAGTATTTGGAGCGGGAACTATGGCTACACCTTC. This sequence joins TRBV19 and TRBJ1-2; D uncertain. Germline V gene sequence: CDR1 LNHDA, CDR2 SQIVND (reference sequence). Between the trimmed V and J ends, which lost 3 bases and 2 bases, there was a span of 10 bases. The CDR3 totals 14 residues.

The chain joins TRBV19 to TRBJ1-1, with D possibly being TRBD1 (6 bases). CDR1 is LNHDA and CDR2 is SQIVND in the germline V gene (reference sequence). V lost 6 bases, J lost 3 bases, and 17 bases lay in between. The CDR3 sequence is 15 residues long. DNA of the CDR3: TGTGCCAGTAGCTCGCAGGGGACCGGGGACACTGAAGCTTTCTTT. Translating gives CASSSQGTGDTEAFF.

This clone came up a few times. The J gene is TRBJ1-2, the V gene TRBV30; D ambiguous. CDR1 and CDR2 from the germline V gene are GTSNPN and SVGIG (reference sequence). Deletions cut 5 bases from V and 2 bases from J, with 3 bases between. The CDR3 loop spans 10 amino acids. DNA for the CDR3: TGTGCCTGGCTGAACTATGGCTACACCTTC. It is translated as CAWLNYGYTF.

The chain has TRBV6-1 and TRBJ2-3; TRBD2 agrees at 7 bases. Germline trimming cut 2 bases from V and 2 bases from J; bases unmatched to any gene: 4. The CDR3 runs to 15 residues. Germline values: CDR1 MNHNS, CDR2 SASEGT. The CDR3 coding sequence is TGTGCCAGCAGTGAATCGGGAGGTGTCACAGATACGCAGTATTTT. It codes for CASSESGGVTDTQYF.

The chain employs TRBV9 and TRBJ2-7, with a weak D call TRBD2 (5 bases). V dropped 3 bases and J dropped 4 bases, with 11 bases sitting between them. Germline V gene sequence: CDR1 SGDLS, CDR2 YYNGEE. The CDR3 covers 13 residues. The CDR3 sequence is CASSGGEGYEQYF. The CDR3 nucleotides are TGTGCCAGCAGCGGGGGAGAGGGATACGAGCAGTACTTC.

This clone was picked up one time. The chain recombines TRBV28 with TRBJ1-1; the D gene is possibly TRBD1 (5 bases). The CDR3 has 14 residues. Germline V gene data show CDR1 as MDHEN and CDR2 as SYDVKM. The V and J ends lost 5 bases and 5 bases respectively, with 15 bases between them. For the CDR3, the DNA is TGTGCCAGCAGTCTTCACACCGGGGGGACTGAAGCTTTCTTT. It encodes CASSLHTGGTEAFF.

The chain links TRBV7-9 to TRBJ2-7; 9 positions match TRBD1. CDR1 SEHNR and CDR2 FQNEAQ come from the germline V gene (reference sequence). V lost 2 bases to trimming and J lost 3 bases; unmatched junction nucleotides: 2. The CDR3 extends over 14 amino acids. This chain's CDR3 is CASSLPGQGYEQYF. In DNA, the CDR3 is TGTGCCAGCAGCTTACCGGGACAGGGCTACGAGCAGTACTTC.

The CDR3 loop is CASSLIGSYGYTF. CDR3 nucleotide sequence: TGTGCCAGCAGCTTAATCGGGAGCTATGGCTACACCTTC. The V and J genes are TRBV5-4 and TRBJ1-2; no reliable D call. V lost 2 bases, J lost 4 bases, and 9 bases lay in between. Germline V CDR1 and CDR2: SGHNT, YYREEE (reference sequence). The CDR3 length is 13 residues.

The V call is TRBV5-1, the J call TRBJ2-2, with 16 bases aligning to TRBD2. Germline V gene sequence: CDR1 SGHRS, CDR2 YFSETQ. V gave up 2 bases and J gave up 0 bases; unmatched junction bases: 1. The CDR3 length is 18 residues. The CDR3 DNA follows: TGCGCCAGCAGCTTTGGGACTAGCGGGAGGGCGAACACCGGGGAGCTGTTTTTT. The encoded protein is CASSFGTSGRANTGELFF.

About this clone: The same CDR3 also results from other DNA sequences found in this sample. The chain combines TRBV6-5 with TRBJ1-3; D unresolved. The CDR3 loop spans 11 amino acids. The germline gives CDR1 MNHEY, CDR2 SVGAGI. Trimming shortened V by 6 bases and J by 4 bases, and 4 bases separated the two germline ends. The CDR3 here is CASSQGNTIYF. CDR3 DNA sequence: TGTGCCAGCAGCCAAGGAAACACCATATATTTT.

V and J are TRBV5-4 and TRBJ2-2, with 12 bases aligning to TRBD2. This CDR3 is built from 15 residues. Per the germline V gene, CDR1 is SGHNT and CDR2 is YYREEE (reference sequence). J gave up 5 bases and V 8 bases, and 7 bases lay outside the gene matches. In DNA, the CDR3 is TGTGCCAGTAGACTAGCGGGAGCAAGGACCGGGGAGCTGTTTTTT. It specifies CASRLAGARTGELFF.

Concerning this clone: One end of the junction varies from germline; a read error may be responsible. DNA for the CDR3: TGTGCCAGCAGTGACTCCCAGGGACAGACCCCTTGGAATGGCTACGCCTTC. This gives the protein CASSDSQGQTPWNGYAF. The chain joins TRBV6-4 to TRBJ1-2; TRBD1 agrees at 7 bases. This CDR3 region has 17 residues. CDR1 MRHNA and CDR2 SNTAGT come from the germline V gene.

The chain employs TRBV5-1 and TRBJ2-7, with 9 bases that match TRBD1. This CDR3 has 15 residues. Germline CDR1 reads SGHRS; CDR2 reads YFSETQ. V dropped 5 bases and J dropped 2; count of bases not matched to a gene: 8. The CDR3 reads CASSRAGTGPYEQYF. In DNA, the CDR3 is TGCGCCAGCAGTAGGGCTGGGACAGGGCCCTACGAGCAGTACTTC.

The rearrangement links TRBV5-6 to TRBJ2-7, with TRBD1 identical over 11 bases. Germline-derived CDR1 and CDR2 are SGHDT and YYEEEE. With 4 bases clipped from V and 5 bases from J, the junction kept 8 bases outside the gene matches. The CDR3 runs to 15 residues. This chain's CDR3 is CASSLQGQGAHEQYF. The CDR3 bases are TGTGCCAGCAGCCTCCAAGGACAGGGGGCCCACGAGCAGTACTTC. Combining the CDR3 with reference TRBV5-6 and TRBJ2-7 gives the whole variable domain DAGVTQSPTHLIKTRGQQVTLRCSPKSGHDTVSWYQQALGQGPQFIFQYYEEEERQRGNFPDRFSGHQFPNYSSELNVNALLLGDSALYLCASSLQGQGAHEQYFGPGTRLTVT.

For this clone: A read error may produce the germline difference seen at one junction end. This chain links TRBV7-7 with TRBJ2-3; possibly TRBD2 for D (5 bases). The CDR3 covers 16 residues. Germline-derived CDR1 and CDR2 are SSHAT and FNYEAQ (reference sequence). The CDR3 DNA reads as TGTGCTAGCAGCTCCGGCCGGGAAGCGGGCACAGATACGCAGTATTTT. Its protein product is CASSSGREAGTDTQYF. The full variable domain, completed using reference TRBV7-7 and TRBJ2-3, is GAGVSQSPRYKVTKRGQDVTLRCDPISSHATLYWYQQALGQGPEFLTYFNYEAQPDKSGLPSDRFSAERPEGSISTLTIQRTEQRDSAMYRCASSSGREAGTDTQYFGPGTRLTVL.

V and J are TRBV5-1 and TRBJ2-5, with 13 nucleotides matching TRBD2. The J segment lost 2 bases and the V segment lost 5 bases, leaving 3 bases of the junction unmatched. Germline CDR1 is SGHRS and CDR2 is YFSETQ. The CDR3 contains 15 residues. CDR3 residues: CASRGLAGIQETQYF. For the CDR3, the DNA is TGCGCCAGCAGGGGACTAGCGGGAATACAAGAGACCCAGTACTTC. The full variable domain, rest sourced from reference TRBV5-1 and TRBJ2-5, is KAGVTQTPRYLIKTRGQQVTLSCSPISGHRSVSWYQQTPGQGLQFLFEYFSETQRNKGNFPGRFSGRQFSNSRSEMNVSTLELGDSALYLCASRGLAGIQETQYFGPGTRLLVL.

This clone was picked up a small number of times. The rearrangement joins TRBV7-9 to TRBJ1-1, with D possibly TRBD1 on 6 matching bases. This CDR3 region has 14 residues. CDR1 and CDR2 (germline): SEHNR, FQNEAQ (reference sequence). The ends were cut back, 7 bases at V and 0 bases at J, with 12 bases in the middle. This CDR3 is CASIPGHLNTEAFF. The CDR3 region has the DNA TGTGCCAGCATCCCGGGACACCTGAACACTGAAGCTTTCTTT.

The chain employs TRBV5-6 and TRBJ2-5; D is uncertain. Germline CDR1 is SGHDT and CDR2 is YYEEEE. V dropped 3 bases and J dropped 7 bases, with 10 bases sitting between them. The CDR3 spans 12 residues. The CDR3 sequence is CASSWSGGTQYF. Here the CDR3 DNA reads TGTGCCAGCAGCTGGTCAGGTGGGACCCAGTACTTC.

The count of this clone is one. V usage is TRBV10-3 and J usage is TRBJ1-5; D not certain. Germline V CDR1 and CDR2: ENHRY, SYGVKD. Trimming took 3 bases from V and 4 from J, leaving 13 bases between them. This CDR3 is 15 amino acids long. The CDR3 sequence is CAISEERDTNQPQHF. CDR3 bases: TGTGCCATCAGTGAAGAACGTGACACGAATCAGCCCCAGCATTTT.

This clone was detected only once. DNA for the CDR3: TGTGCCAGCAGTCAAGCCTCTCCGGGGGCCAACGTCCTGACTTTC. This encodes CASSQASPGANVLTF. The J gene is TRBJ2-6, the V gene TRBV28; no clear D gene. Germline CDR1 and CDR2: MDHEN and SYDVKM. Trimming stripped 5 bases from V and 4 bases from J, with 12 bases between. CDR3 length: 15 amino acids.